This T cell receptor beta chain was recorded in a study of T-cell reconstitution after alpha-beta-depleted transplantation in children. Study-wide points: Most T-cell counts and diversity one year after the transplant came from T cells that were newly produced. Expanded clones from the graft, numbering several hundred, reportedly supplied alpha-beta T cells about two months after transplant.

Points on this clonotype: Antigen unknown. A junction end diverges from the germline sequence, so it may reflect a read error.

The TCRbeta library incorporated unique molecular identifiers. TCRdb analysed the PCR reads with MiXCR anew, one entry per CDR3 protein. In the table there are around 200,000 distinct CDR3 sequences, roughly 15% of which are singletons. The CDR3 sequence is 15 residues long. Looked up from germline, CDR1 is SGHRS and CDR2 is YFSETQ. The chain joins TRBV5-1 to TRBJ1-4; 7 nucleotides match TRBD1. This clonotype originated in a male patient aged 2 to 10 who had a stem cell transplant for acute lymphoblastic leukemia, so the T cells may come from the graft donor. Material: PBMCs, mostly from graft donor cells, obtained 360 days after TCRalphabeta/CD19-depleted stem cell transplant. For the CDR3, the DNA is TGCTCCAGCAGCCGGGACAGACAAACGGGAGAAAAACTGTTTTTT. Translation gives CSSSRDRQTGEKLFF.